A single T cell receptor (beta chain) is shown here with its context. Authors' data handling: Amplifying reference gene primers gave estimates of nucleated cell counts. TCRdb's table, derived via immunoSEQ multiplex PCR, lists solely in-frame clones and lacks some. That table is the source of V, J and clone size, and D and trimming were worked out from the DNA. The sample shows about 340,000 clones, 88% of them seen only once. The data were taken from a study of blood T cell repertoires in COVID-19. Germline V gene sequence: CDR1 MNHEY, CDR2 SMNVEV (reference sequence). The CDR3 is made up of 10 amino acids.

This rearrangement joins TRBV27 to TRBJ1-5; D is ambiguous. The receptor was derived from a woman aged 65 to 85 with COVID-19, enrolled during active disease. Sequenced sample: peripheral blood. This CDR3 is CPLRGQPQHF. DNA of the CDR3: TGTCCCTTGAGAGGCCAGCCCCAGCATTTT.